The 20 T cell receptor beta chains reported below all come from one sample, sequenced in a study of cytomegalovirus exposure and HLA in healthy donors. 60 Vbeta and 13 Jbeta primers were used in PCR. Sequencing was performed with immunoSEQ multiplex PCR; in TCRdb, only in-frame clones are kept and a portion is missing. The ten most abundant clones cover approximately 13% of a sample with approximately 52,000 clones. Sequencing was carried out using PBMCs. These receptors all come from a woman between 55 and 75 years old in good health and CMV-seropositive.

The CDR3 sequence: CASSERLLGDRGNYGYTF. CDR3 nucleotides: TGTGCCAGCAGTGAAAGGCTACTTGGGGACAGGGGGAACTATGGCTACACCTTC. The J gene is TRBJ1-2, the V gene TRBV2; 11 bases align to TRBD1. The CDR3 consists of 18 residues. The V and J ends lost 2 bases and 2 bases, in that order; junction bases with no gene match: 10. Germline values: CDR1 SNHLY, CDR2 FYNNEI.

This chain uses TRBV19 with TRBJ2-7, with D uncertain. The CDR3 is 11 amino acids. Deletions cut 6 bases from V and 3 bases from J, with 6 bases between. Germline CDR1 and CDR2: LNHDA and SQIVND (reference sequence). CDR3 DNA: TGTGCCAGTAGCGGAGACTACGAGCAGTACTTC. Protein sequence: CASSGDYEQYF.

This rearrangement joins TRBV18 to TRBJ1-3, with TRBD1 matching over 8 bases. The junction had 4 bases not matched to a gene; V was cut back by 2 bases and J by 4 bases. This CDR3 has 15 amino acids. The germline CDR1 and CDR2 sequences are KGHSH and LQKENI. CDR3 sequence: CASSPGQGIGNTIYF. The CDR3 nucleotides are TGTGCCAGCTCACCAGGACAGGGAATCGGAAACACCATATATTTT.

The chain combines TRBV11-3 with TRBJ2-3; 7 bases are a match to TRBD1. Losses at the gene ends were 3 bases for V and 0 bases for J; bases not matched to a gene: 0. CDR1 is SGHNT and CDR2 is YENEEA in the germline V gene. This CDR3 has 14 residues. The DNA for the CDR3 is TGTGCCAGCAGCTTGACAGGGAGCACAGATACGCAGTATTTT. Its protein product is CASSLTGSTDTQYF.

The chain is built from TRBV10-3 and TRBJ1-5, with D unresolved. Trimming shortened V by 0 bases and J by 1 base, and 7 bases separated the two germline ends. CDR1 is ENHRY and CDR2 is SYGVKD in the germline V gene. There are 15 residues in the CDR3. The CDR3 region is CAISESSQSNQPQHF. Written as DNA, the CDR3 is TGTGCCATCAGTGAGTCGTCCCAGAGCAATCAGCCCCAGCATTTT.

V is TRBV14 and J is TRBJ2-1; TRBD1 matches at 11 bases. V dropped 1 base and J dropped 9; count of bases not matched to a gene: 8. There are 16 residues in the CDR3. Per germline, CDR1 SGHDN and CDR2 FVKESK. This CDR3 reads CASSQVGRTGGVEQFF. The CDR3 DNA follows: TGTGCCAGCAGCCAAGTCGGTAGGACAGGGGGCGTTGAGCAGTTCTTC.

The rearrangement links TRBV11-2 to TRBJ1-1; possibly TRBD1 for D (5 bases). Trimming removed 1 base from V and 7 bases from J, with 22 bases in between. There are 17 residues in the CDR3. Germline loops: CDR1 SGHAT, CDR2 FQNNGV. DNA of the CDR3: TGTGCCAGCAGCTTAGCGGCAGGGATTGAGATGCTCGGTGAAGCTTTCTTT. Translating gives CASSLAAGIEMLGEAFF.

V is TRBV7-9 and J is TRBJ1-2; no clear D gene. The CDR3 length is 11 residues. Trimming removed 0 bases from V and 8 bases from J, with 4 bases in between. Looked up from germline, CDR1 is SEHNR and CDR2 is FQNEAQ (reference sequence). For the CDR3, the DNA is TGTGCCAGCAGCTTAGCGCAGGGCTACACCTTC. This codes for CASSLAQGYTF.

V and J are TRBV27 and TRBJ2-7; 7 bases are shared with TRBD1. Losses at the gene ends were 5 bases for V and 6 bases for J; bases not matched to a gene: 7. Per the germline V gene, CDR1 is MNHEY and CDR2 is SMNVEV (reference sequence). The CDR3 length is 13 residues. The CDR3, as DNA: TGTGCCAGCAGTCCGACAGGGTGGAGCGAGCAGTACTTC. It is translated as CASSPTGWSEQYF.

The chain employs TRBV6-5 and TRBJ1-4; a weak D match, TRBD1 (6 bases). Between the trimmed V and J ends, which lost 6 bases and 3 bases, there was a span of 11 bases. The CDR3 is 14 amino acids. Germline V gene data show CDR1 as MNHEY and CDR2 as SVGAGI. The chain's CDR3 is CASRRTASNEKLFF. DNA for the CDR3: TGTGCCAGCAGGCGGACAGCTTCTAATGAAAAACTGTTTTTT.

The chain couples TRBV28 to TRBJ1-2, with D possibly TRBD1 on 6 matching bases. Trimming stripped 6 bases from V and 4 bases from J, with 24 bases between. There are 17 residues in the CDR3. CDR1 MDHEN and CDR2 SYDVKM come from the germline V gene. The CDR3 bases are TGTGCCAGCAGGGAGTCCATGGGAGGGGGTACAGTCTATGGCTACACCTTC. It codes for CASRESMGGGTVYGYTF.

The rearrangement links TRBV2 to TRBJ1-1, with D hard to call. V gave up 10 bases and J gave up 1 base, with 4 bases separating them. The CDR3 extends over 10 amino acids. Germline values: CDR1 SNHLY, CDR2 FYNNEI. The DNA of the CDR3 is TGTGCCACGCGGAACACTGAAGCTTTCTTT. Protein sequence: CATRNTEAFF.

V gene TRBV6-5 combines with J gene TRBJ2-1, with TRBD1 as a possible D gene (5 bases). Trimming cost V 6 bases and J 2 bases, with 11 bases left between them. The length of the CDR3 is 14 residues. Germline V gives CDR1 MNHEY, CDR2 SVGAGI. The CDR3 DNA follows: TGTGCCAGCAGATCAACAGGAACCTACAATGAGCAGTTCTTC. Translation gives CASRSTGTYNEQFF.

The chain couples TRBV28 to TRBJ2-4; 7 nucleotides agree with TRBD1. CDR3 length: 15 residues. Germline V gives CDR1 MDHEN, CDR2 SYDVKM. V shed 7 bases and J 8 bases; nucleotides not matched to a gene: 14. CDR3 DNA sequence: TGTGCCAGCACCCCCCGGGGTAATCAGGGGGACATTCAGTACTTC. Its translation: CASTPRGNQGDIQYF.

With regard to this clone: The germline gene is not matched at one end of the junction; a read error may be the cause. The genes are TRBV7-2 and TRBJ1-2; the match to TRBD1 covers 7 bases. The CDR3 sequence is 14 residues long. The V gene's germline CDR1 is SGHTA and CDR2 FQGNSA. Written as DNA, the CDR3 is TGTGCCCGCAGCGAAGACCGGGACAGATATGGCTACACCTTC. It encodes CARSEDRDRYGYTF.

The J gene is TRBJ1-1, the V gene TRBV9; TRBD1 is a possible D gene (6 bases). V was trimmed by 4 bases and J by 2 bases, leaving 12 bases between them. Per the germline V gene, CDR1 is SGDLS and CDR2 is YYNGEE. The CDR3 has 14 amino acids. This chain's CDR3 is CASSPRQVNTEAFF. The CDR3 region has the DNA TGTGCCAGCAGCCCTAGACAGGTCAACACTGAAGCTTTCTTT.

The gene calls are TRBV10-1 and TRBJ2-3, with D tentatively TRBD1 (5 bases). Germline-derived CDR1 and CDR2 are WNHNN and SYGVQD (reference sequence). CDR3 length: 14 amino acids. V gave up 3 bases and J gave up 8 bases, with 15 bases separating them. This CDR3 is CASSEPPTGATQYF. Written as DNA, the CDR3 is TGCGCCAGCAGTGAACCCCCGACTGGGGCTACGCAGTATTTT.

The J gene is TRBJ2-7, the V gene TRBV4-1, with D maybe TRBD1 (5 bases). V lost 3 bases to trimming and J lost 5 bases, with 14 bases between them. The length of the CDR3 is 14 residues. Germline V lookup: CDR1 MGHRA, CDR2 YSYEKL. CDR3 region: CASSHLTGADEQYF. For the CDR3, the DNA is TGCGCCAGCAGCCACCTAACAGGAGCCGACGAGCAGTACTTC.

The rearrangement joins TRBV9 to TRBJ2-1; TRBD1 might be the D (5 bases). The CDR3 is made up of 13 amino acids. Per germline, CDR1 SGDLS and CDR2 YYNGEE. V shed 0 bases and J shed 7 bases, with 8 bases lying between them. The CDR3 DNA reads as TGTGCCAGCAGCGTAGCTCAGGGTAATGAGCAGTTCTTC. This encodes CASSVAQGNEQFF.

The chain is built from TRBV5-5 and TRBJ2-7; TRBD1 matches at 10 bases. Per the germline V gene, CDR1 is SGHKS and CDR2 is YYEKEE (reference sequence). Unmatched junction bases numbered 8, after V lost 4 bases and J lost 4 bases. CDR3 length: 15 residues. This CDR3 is CASSLTPGQGYEQYF. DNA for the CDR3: TGTGCCAGCAGCCTCACGCCGGGACAGGGGTACGAGCAGTACTTC.